This entry lists 27 T cell receptor beta chains sequenced from one sample in a study of cytotoxic CD8 clonotypes in ibrutinib-treated CLL. Sequencing used immunoSEQ multiplex PCR; TCRdb keeps in-frame clones, though not all of them. The sample lists 35,000 to 45,000 clones; roughly three quarters were seen once. The source was PBMCs, collected after 12 months of ibrutinib treatment. The receptors shown here come from a human donor with chronic lymphocytic leukemia.

This clone was seen a handful of times. V is TRBV7-8 and J is TRBJ1-5; D unresolved. V was clipped by 0 bases and J by 9 bases, with 12 bases between them. CDR1 SGHVS and CDR2 FQNEAQ come from the germline V gene. This CDR3 has 14 amino acids. The CDR3 reads CASSLAPGSWPQHF. CDR3 in DNA: TGTGCCAGCAGCTTAGCGCCGGGTTCGTGGCCCCAGCATTTT.

CDR3 bases: TGTGCCAGCAGTTTTGAGGGGATTATACAACAATCAGCTTTCTTT. Protein product: CASSFEGIIQQSAFF. The genes are TRBV6-5 and TRBJ1-1, with D possibly TRBD1 on 5 matching bases. V lost 4 bases, J lost 10 bases, and 22 bases lay in between. Germline assignment: CDR1 MNHEY and CDR2 SVGAGI. The CDR3 runs to 15 residues.

V gene TRBV6-6 combines with J gene TRBJ2-1; D not resolved. The CDR3 covers 13 residues. Per the germline V gene, CDR1 is MNHNY and CDR2 is SVGAGI (reference sequence). V shed 4 bases and J shed 1 base, with 5 bases lying between them. This chain's CDR3 is CASSSESYNEQFF. The DNA for the CDR3 is TGTGCCAGCAGTTCAGAATCCTACAATGAGCAGTTCTTC.

The CDR3 sequence is CASGPDRGETQYF. CDR3 DNA: TGTGCTAGTGGTCCTGACAGGGGAGAGACCCAGTACTTC. The rearrangement uses TRBV12-5 and TRBJ2-5; 8 bases are a match to TRBD1. The CDR3 consists of 13 residues. Germline assignment: CDR1 LGHNT and CDR2 FRNRAP. V shed 5 bases and J 4 bases; nucleotides not matched to a gene: 3.

The chain carries TRBV6-5 and TRBJ1-2; possible D gene TRBD1, 5 bases. The length of the CDR3 is 12 residues. Per germline, CDR1 MNHEY and CDR2 SVGAGI. The ends were cut back, 6 bases at V and 6 bases at J, with 11 bases in the middle. CDR3 residues: CASRGPRNGYTF. The CDR3, as DNA: TGTGCCAGCAGGGGACCTCGGAATGGCTACACCTTC.

This chain connects TRBV7-8 to TRBJ2-1; 9 bases are shared with TRBD1. The CDR3 is 15 residues long. V lost 5 bases and J lost 4; bases outside the gene matches: 6. Germline loops: CDR1 SGHVS, CDR2 FQNEAQ. The CDR3, as DNA: TGTGCCAGCAGCCCCCCGGGACAGGGATACAATGAGCAGTTCTTC. Protein: CASSPPGQGYNEQFF.

This clone has just one count. The chain carries TRBV7-2 and TRBJ2-5; 11 bases fit TRBD2. Trimming took 3 bases from V and 7 from J; bases not matched to a gene: 7. Germline V gives CDR1 SGHTA, CDR2 FQGNSA. CDR3 length: 15 amino acids. The CDR3 DNA sequence: TGTGCCAGCAGCTTCGGGACTAGCGGCACTGGGACCCAGTACTTC. It yields the protein CASSFGTSGTGTQYF.

The CDR3: CASSSAAAGANTEAFF. The CDR3, as DNA: TGTGCCAGCAGTTCCGCGGCGGCAGGGGCTAACACTGAAGCTTTCTTT. This chain connects TRBV28 to TRBJ1-1, with D perhaps TRBD1 (6 bases). The CDR3 consists of 16 residues. The germline V gene has CDR1 MDHEN and CDR2 SYDVKM. Trimming cost V 4 bases and J 2 bases, with 17 bases left between them.

The chain links TRBV6-1 to TRBJ1-5, with D perhaps matching TRBD1 (5 bases). V was shortened by 5 bases and J by 8 bases, with 13 bases between the two germline ends. CDR1 MNHNS and CDR2 SASEGT come from the germline V gene. The CDR3 totals 13 residues. For the CDR3, the DNA is TGTGCCAGCAGTACTGAGGGGTGGGAGCCCCAGCATTTT. Protein product: CASSTEGWEPQHF.

The chain is built from TRBV28 and TRBJ1-4; no firm D call. Germline CDR1 is MDHEN and CDR2 is SYDVKM. V was pared by 4 bases and J by 11 bases, with 11 bases between. The CDR3 covers 12 residues. The CDR3: CASSSQLRKLFF. CDR3 nucleotides: TGTGCCAGCAGTTCACAGTTGCGGAAACTGTTTTTT.

This clone was recorded a few times. The J gene is TRBJ1-1, the V gene TRBV11-2; D remains ambiguous. Germline V CDR1 and CDR2: SGHAT, FQNNGV. CDR3 length equals 13 residues. Between the trimmed V and J ends, which lost 5 bases and 1 base, there was a span of 8 bases. The CDR3 reads CASSRGRNTEAFF. The CDR3 DNA reads as TGTGCCAGCAGCCGAGGACGGAACACTGAAGCTTTCTTT.

The chain carries TRBV27 and TRBJ2-7, with D perhaps TRBD1 (6 bases). Looked up from germline, CDR1 is MNHEY and CDR2 is SMNVEV (reference sequence). Trimming cost V 6 bases and J 7 bases, with 16 bases left between them. The CDR3 length is 13 residues. CDR3 bases: TGTGCCAGCAGGGGGACACCGGGAACGGAGCAGTACTTC. This encodes CASRGTPGTEQYF.

Written as DNA, the CDR3 is TGTGCCAGCAGCGACCGGGACAGGGGGAACTATGGCTACACCTTC. This gives the protein CASSDRDRGNYGYTF. The chain uses TRBV9 and TRBJ1-2, with 11 positions matching TRBD1. The germline gives CDR1 SGDLS, CDR2 YYNGEE. Losses at the gene ends were 3 bases for V and 2 bases for J; bases not matched to a gene: 3. CDR3 length equals 15 residues.

DNA of the CDR3: TGTGCCAGCAGGGCGGGACAGGGTCTCGGGGAGCTGTTTTTT. This sequence encodes CASRAGQGLGELFF. The rearrangement joins TRBV7-9 to TRBJ2-2; 9 bases map to TRBD1. Germline V gene lookup returns CDR1 SEHNR and CDR2 FQNEAQ (reference sequence). Unmatched junction bases numbered 6, after V lost 6 bases and J lost 7 bases. The CDR3 is 14 amino acids.

The V gene is TRBV7-9, the J gene TRBJ2-1, with 9 bases aligning to TRBD1. The length of the CDR3 is 15 residues. The V and J ends lost 3 bases and 10 bases, in that order; junction bases with no gene match: 10. CDR1 and CDR2 (germline): SEHNR, FQNEAQ (reference sequence). The CDR3 protein is CASSLAMGQGVEQFF. The CDR3 DNA reads as TGTGCCAGCAGCTTGGCCATGGGACAGGGAGTAGAGCAGTTCTTC.

The rearrangement joins TRBV7-8 to TRBJ1-5, with D possibly being TRBD1 (5 bases). This CDR3 has 19 residues. In germline, CDR1 is SGHVS, CDR2 FQNEAQ. Trimming left V 1 base short and J 1 base short, with 20 bases between. The CDR3 DNA is TGTGCCAGCAGCTTAGTGGGCAGGGCTCCAGATTGGAGCAATCAGCCCCAGCATTTT. Translating gives CASSLVGRAPDWSNQPQHF. Combining the CDR3 with reference TRBV7-8 and TRBJ1-5 gives the whole variable domain GAGVSQSPRYKVAKRGQDVALRCDPISGHVSLFWYQQALGQGPEFLTYFQNEAQLDKSGLPSDRFFAERPEGSVSTLKIQRTQQEDSAVYLCASSLVGRAPDWSNQPQHFGDGTRLSIL.

This clone was seen just once. The chain couples TRBV9 to TRBJ2-1; 9 bases are a match to TRBD2. There are 20 residues in the CDR3. The V and J ends lost 0 bases and 3 bases, in that order; junction bases with no gene match: 16. Per the germline V gene, CDR1 is SGDLS and CDR2 is YYNGEE. This CDR3 reads CASSVAEGATGLARYNEQFF. CDR3 nucleotide sequence: TGTGCCAGCAGCGTAGCTGAAGGGGCTACCGGACTAGCGCGCTACAATGAGCAGTTCTTC.

The V call is TRBV27, the J call TRBJ2-3; 7 nucleotides agree with TRBD2. This CDR3 has 17 residues. With 5 bases clipped from V and 2 bases from J, the junction kept 13 bases outside the gene matches. CDR1 and CDR2 (germline): MNHEY, SMNVEV (reference sequence). CDR3: CASSIKRGTINTDTQYF. CDR3 sequence (DNA): TGTGCCAGCAGTATAAAGCGTGGGACTATCAACACAGATACGCAGTATTTT.

The J gene is TRBJ2-1, the V gene TRBV9; 7 bases fit TRBD1. The germline V gene has CDR1 SGDLS and CDR2 YYNGEE. V lost 2 bases, J lost 0 bases, and 5 bases stayed unmatched. This CDR3 is built from 16 residues. CDR3 nucleotides: TGTGCCAGCAGCGTCGCAGAGGGGGCCTCCTACAATGAGCAGTTCTTC. Residues: CASSVAEGASYNEQFF.

This clone was observed a few times. The V call is TRBV2, the J call TRBJ2-7, with unresolved D. Looked up from germline, CDR1 is SNHLY and CDR2 is FYNNEI. Trimming left V 7 bases short and J 3 bases short, with 13 bases between. The CDR3 extends over 13 amino acids. The CDR3 loop reads CASIITPVYEQYF. As DNA, the CDR3 is TGTGCCAGCATAATAACTCCCGTCTACGAGCAGTACTTC.

This clone was seen only a few times. V gene TRBV2 combines with J gene TRBJ1-5, with D tentatively TRBD1 (6 bases). Trimming took off 6 bases at V and 9 bases at J, with 12 bases between the two ends. Germline assignment: CDR1 SNHLY and CDR2 FYNNEI. This CDR3 region has 12 residues. The DNA for the CDR3 is TGTGCCAGCAGAGAGGGAGGGGGGCCCCAGCATTTT. Its translation is CASREGGGPQHF.

This chain links TRBV19 with TRBJ2-7, with D possibly TRBD2 on 6 matching bases. The CDR3 spans 19 residues. Trimming shortened V by 6 bases and J by 3 bases, and 30 bases separated the two germline ends. The germline V gene encodes CDR1 LNHDA and CDR2 SQIVND (reference sequence). The CDR3 loop is CASSQPRIRSQGLHYEQYF. The CDR3 DNA reads as TGTGCCAGTAGCCAACCAAGGATTCGATCCCAGGGACTTCACTACGAGCAGTACTTC. Combining the CDR3 with reference TRBV19 and TRBJ2-7 gives the whole variable domain DGGITQSPKYLFRKEGQNVTLSCEQNLNHDAMYWYRQDPGQGLRLIYYSQIVNDFQKGDIAEGYSVSREKKESFPLTVTSAQKNPTAFYLCASSQPRIRSQGLHYEQYFGPGTRLTVT.

The V gene is TRBV15, the J gene TRBJ1-3; tentative D call: TRBD1 (6 bases). The germline gives CDR1 LNHNV, CDR2 YYDKDF (reference sequence). V lost 5 bases and J lost 0, with 17 bases in between. The CDR3 runs 17 residues. This CDR3 reads CATSQEGGSYSGNTIYF. The CDR3 region has the DNA TGTGCCACCAGCCAAGAGGGGGGCAGCTACTCTGGAAACACCATATATTTT.

The chain is built from TRBV27 and TRBJ2-1, with 14 bases lining up with TRBD2. CDR1 is MNHEY and CDR2 is SMNVEV in the germline V gene (reference sequence). There are 15 residues in the CDR3. V shed 8 bases, J shed 4 bases, and the junction held 4 bases outside the gene matches. The CDR3 loop is CASGTSGRGYNEQFF. CDR3 DNA sequence: TGTGCCAGCGGGACTAGCGGGAGAGGGTACAATGAGCAGTTCTTC.

CDR3 amino acids: CASSMDRGSTGELFF. CDR3 sequence (DNA): TGTGCCAGTAGTATGGACAGGGGTTCAACCGGGGAGCTGTTTTTT. The chain carries TRBV19 and TRBJ2-2; 9 bases align to TRBD1. This CDR3 region has 15 residues. CDR1 is LNHDA and CDR2 is SQIVND in the germline V gene (reference sequence). With 3 bases clipped from V and 5 bases from J, the junction kept 4 bases outside the gene matches.

This clone was counted between two and nine times. The V call is TRBV6-5, the J call TRBJ1-2, with D possibly being TRBD1 (6 bases). CDR3 size: 14 residues. Trimming took off 0 bases at V and 6 bases at J, with 11 bases between the two ends. Germline V gene sequence: CDR1 MNHEY, CDR2 SVGAGI. Here the CDR3 DNA reads TGTGCCAGCAGTTACTCGAACAGGGTTAATGGCTACACCTTC. It translates to CASSYSNRVNGYTF.

This clone was picked up a small number of times. This chain links TRBV6-5 with TRBJ1-2, with no clear D. V lost 6 bases and J lost 8, with 19 bases in between. Per germline, CDR1 MNHEY and CDR2 SVGAGI. The CDR3 spans 14 residues. CDR3 DNA: TGTGCCAGCAGGAATTCGGGCGTTAGGGTCGGCTACACCTTC. It specifies CASRNSGVRVGYTF.